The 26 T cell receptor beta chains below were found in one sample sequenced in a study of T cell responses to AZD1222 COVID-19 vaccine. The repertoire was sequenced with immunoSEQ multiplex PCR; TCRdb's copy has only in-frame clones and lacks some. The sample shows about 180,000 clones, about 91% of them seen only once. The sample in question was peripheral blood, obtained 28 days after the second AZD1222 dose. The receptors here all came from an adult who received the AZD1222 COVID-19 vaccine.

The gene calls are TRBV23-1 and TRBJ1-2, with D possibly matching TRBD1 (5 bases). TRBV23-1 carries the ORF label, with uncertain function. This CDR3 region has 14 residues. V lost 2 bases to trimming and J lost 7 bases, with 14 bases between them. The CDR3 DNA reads TGCGCCAGCAGTCAACGGCGGGTCGGGGGTGGCTACACCTTC. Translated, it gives CASSQRRVGGGYTF.

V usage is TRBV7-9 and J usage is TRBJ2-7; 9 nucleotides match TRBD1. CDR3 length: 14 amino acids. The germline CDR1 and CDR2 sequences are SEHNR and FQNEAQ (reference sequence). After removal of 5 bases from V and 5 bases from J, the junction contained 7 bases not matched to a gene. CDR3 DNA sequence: TGTGCCAGCAGCCCGGGGACAGGGAGAGACGAGCAGTACTTC. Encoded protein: CASSPGTGRDEQYF.

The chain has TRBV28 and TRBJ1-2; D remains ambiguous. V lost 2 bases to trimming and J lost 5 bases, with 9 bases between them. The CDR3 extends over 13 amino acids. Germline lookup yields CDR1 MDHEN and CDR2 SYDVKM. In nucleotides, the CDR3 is TGTGCCAGCAGTTTAATCGGTGGGTATGGCTACACCTTC. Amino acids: CASSLIGGYGYTF.

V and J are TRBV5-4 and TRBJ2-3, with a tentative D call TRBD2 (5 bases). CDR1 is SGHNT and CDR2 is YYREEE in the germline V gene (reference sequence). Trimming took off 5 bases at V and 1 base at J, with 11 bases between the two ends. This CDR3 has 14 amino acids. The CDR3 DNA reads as TGTGCCAGCAGGGGTAGAGGGCGCACAGATACGCAGTATTTT. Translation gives CASRGRGRTDTQYF.

The CDR3 region has the DNA TGTGCCAGCAGTTTCGGACTCTATGGCTACACCTTC. Encoded protein: CASSFGLYGYTF. The gene calls are TRBV6-2 or TRBV6-3 and TRBJ1-2; the D is unclear. Trimming took 4 bases from V and 4 from J, leaving 7 bases between them. The CDR3 is 12 amino acids. In germline, CDR1 is MNHEY, CDR2 SVGEGT.

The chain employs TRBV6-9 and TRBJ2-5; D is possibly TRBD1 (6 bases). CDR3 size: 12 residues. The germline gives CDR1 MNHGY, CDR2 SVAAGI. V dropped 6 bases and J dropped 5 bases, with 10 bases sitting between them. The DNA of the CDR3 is TGTGCCAGCAGGGCACAGGGTGAGACCCAGTACTTC. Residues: CASRAQGETQYF.

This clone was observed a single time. CDR3 sequence: CASTWGRSSYNSPLHF. The CDR3 DNA follows: TGTGCCAGCACCTGGGGCAGGAGCTCCTATAATTCACCCCTCCACTTT. This rearrangement joins TRBV27 to TRBJ1-6, with D possibly matching TRBD1 (5 bases). Trimming shortened V by 7 bases and J by 0 bases, and 13 bases separated the two germline ends. Germline V lookup: CDR1 MNHEY, CDR2 SMNVEV (reference sequence). The CDR3 is 16 residues long.

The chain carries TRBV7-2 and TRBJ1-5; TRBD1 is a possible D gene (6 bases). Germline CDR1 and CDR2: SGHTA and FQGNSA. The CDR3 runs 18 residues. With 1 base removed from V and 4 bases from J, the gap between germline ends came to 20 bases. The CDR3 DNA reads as TGTGCCAGCAGCTTAGAAAACGTGGGGGCCCTAGGTAATCAGCCCCAGCATTTT. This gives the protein CASSLENVGALGNQPQHF.

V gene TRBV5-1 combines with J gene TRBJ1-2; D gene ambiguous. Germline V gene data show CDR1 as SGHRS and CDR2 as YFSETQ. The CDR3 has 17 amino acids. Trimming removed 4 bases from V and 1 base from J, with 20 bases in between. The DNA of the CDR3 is TGCGCCAGCAGCACCGAATTAAAGGGAACCCTTAACTATGGCTACACCTTC. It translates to CASSTELKGTLNYGYTF.

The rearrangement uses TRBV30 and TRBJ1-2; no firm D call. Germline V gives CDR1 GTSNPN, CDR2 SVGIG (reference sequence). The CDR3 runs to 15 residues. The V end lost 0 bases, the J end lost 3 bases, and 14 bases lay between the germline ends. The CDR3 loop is CAWSVSHRGHYGYTF. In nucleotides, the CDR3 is TGTGCCTGGAGTGTATCCCACCGTGGGCACTATGGCTACACCTTC.

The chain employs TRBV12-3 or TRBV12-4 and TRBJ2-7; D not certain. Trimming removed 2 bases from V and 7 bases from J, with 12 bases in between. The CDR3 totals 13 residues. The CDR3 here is CASSLNWDGEQYF. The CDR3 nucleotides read TGTGCCAGCAGTTTAAACTGGGATGGGGAGCAGTACTTC.

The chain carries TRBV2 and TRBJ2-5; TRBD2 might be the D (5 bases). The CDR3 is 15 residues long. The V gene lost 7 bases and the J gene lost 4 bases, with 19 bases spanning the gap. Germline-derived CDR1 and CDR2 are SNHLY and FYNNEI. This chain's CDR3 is CASTELVRAGETQYF. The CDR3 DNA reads TGTGCCAGCACCGAACTAGTCCGAGCTGGAGAGACCCAGTACTTC. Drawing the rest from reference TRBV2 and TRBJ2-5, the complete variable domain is EPEVTQTPSHQVTQMGQEVILRCVPISNHLYFYWYRQILGQKVEFLVSFYNNEISEKSEIFDDQFSVERPDGSNFTLKIRSTKLEDSAMYFCASTELVRAGETQYFGPGTRLLVL.

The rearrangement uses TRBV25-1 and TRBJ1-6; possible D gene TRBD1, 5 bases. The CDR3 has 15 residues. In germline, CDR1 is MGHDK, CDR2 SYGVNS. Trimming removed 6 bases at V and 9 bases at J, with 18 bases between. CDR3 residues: CASSEDRTLTSPLHF. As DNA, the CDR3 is TGTGCCAGCAGCGAAGACAGAACCTTGACTTCACCCCTCCACTTT.

CDR3 region: CASRTGYPPSNQPQHF. In DNA form, the CDR3 reads TGTGCCAGCCGGACGGGCTACCCACCGAGCAATCAGCCCCAGCATTTT. The gene calls are TRBV19 and TRBJ1-5; D call uncertain. This CDR3 comprises 16 residues. Germline V gene sequence: CDR1 LNHDA, CDR2 SQIVND (reference sequence). V was shortened by 9 bases and J by 1 base, with 19 bases between the two germline ends.

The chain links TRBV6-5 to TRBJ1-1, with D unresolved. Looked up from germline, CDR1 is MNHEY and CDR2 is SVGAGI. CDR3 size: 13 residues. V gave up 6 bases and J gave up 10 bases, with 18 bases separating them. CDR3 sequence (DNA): TGTGCCAGCAGCCCCCCAAAGGGAATACGAGCTTTCTTT. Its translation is CASSPPKGIRAFF.

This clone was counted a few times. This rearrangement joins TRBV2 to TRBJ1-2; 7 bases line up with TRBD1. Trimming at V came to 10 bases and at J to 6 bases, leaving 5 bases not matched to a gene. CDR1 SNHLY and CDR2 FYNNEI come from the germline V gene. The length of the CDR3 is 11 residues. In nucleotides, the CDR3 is TGTGCCAACTATCAGGGGGATGGCTACACCTTC. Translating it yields CANYQGDGYTF.

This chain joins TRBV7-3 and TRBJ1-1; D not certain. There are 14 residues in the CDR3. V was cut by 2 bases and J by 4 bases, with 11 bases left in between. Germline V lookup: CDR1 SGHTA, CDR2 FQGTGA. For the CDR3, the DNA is TGTGCCAGCAGCTTATCCCGTGGTAGCACTGAAGCTTTCTTT. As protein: CASSLSRGSTEAFF.

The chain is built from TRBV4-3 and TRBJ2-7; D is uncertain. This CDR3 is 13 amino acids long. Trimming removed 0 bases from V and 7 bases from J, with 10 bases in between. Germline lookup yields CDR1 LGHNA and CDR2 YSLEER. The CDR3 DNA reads TGCGCCAGCAGCCAAGACCCAAGTATGGAGCAGTACTTC. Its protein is CASSQDPSMEQYF.

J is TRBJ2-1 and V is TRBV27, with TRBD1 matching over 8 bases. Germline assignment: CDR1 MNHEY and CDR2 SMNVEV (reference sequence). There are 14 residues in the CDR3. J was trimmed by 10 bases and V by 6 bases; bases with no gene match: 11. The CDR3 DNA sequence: TGTGCCAGCAGGCACCTCTACAGGGGGATCGAGCAGTTCTTC. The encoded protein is CASRHLYRGIEQFF.

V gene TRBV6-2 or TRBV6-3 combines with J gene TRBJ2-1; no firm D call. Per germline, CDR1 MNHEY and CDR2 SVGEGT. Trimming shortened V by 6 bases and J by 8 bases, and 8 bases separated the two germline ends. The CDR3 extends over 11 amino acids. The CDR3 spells CASSPHDEQFF. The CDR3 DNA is TGTGCCAGCAGCCCCCATGATGAGCAGTTCTTC.

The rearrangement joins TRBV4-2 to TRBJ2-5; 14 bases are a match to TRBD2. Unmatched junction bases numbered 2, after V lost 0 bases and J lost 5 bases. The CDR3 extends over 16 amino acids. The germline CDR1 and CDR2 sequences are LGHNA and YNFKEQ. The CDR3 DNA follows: TGTGCCAGCAGCCAAGAGGGGACTAGCGGGGGTGAGACCCAGTACTTC. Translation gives CASSQEGTSGGETQYF.

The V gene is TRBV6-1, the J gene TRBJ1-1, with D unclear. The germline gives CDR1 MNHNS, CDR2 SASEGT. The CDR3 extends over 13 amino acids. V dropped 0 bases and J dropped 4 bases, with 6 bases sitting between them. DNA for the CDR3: TGTGCCAGCAGTGAAGCACCGTCCACTGAAGCTTTCTTT. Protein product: CASSEAPSTEAFF.

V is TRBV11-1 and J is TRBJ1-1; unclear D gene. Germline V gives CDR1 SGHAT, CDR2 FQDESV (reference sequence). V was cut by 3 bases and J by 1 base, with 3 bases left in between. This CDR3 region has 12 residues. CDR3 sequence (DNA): TGTGCCAGCAGCTTGCGGAACACTGAAGCTTTCTTT. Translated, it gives CASSLRNTEAFF.

For the CDR3, the DNA is TGTGCCAGCAGCTTAGGAGTGGAGGTGACTGAAGCTTTCTTT. Its translation: CASSLGVEVTEAFF. The rearrangement uses TRBV7-2 and TRBJ1-1; unclear D gene. V was pared by 1 base and J by 5 bases, with 11 bases between. Germline V gives CDR1 SGHTA, CDR2 FQGNSA. This CDR3 is 14 amino acids long.

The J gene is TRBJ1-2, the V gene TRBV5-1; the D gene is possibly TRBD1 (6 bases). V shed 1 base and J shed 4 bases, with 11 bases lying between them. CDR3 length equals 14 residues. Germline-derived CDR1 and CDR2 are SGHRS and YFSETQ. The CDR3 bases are TGCGCCAGCAGCTTGTATCCAGGGGCCTATGGCTACACCTTC. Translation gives CASSLYPGAYGYTF.

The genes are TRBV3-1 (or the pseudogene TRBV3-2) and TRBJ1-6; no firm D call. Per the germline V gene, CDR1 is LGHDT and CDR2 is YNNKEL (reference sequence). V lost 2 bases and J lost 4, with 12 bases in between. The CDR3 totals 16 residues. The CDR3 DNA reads TGTGCCAGCAGCCAAACCCCGGACTCATATAATTCACCCCTCCACTTT. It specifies CASSQTPDSYNSPLHF.